Listed below are T cell receptor beta chains from one sample, sequenced in a study of identical twins. One entry per CDR3 protein, called by TCRdb with MiXCR from the 5' RACE reads. The sample gives some 210,000 distinct CDR3 sequences, approximately 15% of which show up once; around two fifths is in the top ten. The same sample was also used in a study of T cells expressing NK-cell markers.

The material sequenced was CD8+ T cells sorted from blood. The origin of the receptors is a woman under 30 in good health. Each CDR3 is given with its conserved first and last residue. A D gene is named only where the DNA matches it firmly. Not every row has a clone size; where given, it reads once, few, many or a size class.

clone_size: once
v_call: TRBV18
j_call: TRBJ2-6
d_call: -
cdr3_nt: TGTGCCAGCTCGACCGGCCAGGCCTTCTCTGGGGCCAACGTCCTGACTTTC
cdr3_aa: CASSTGQAFSGANVLTF

clone_size: -
v_call: TRBV15
j_call: TRBJ2-7
d_call: TRBD1
cdr3_nt: TGTGCCACCAGCAGACAGGGGGCGTTTGAGCAGTACTTC
cdr3_aa: CATSRQGAFEQYF

clone_size: many
v_call: TRBV12-3/TRBV12-4
j_call: TRBJ2-2
d_call: -
cdr3_nt: TGTGCCAGCAGCTCCGCTCCTTGGCGGGAGCTGTTTTTT
cdr3_aa: CASSSAPWRELFF

clone_size: few
v_call: TRBV20-1
j_call: TRBJ1-2
d_call: TRBD1
cdr3_nt: TGCAGTGCTAGGGCCGGGACAGGGAATGGCTACACCTTC
cdr3_aa: CSARAGTGNGYTF

clone_size: few
v_call: TRBV2
j_call: TRBJ2-7
d_call: TRBD1
cdr3_nt: TGTGCCAGCAGTGTAAGGGGGCGAAGGGACTACGAGCAGTACTTC
cdr3_aa: CASSVRGRRDYEQYF

clone_size: few
v_call: TRBV4-2
j_call: TRBJ1-2
d_call: -
cdr3_nt: TGTGCCAGCAGCCAAGAGGATGGCTACACCTTC
cdr3_aa: CASSQEDGYTF

clone_size: -
v_call: TRBV4-3
j_call: TRBJ2-6
d_call: -
cdr3_nt: TGCGCCAGCAGCCAAGGGGCCTTTAGTCTGAGCTCTGGGGCCAACGTCCTGACTTTC
cdr3_aa: CASSQGAFSLSSGANVLTF

clone_size: few
v_call: TRBV11-2
j_call: TRBJ2-7
d_call: TRBD2
cdr3_nt: TGTGCCAGCAGCTCCCCAGGACTAGCCTCCTACGAGCAGTACTTC
cdr3_aa: CASSSPGLASYEQYF

clone_size: few
v_call: TRBV12-5
j_call: TRBJ1-5
d_call: TRBD1
cdr3_nt: TGTGCTAGTGGTTTGGGGGGGACAGGGGAATCTCAGCCCCAGCATTTT
cdr3_aa: CASGLGGTGESQPQHF

clone_size: few
v_call: TRBV7-2
j_call: TRBJ2-1
d_call: -
cdr3_nt: TGTGCCAGCAGCCCCGGGCCACGTACGTGGAATGAGCAGTTCTTC
cdr3_aa: CASSPGPRTWNEQFF

clone_size: many
v_call: TRBV5-1
j_call: TRBJ2-7
d_call: -
cdr3_nt: TGCGCCAGCAGCTCAGACCGGGCCAGCAGGTCCTACGAGCAGTACTTC
cdr3_aa: CASSSDRASRSYEQYF